This TCR beta chain emerged from a study of T cells in Graves' hyperthyroidism and ophthalmopathy. Germline V CDR1 and CDR2: MNHNS, SASEGT. The CDR3 is 18 amino acids. V shed 0 bases and J shed 0 bases, with 15 bases lying between them. RNA transcripts gave rise to amplified TCR beta CDR3 regions. RT-PCR in the first round (using the HTBI primer set) targeted the TCR CDR3. TCRdb redid the calling of the multiplex PCR reads with MiXCR, one entry per CDR3 protein. The sample carries fewer than 550,000 distinct CDR3 sequences, around 22% recorded once. This clonotype was found a few times. Sequencing was carried out using blood. The chain is built from TRBV6-1 and TRBJ1-5; D is uncertain. The TCR sequence derives from a woman in her 30s with Graves' ophthalmopathy. The CDR3 DNA follows: TGTGCCAGCAGTGAAGCCTGGCGGGTAGCCAATAGCAATCAGCCCCAGCATTTT. Residues: CASSEAWRVANSNQPQHF.